This T cell receptor (beta chain) was captured in a study of post-analysis software for immune sequencing data. Study-wide findings and caveats: Controls showed lower frequencies than patients for five TRBV segments, and TRBV5-6, TRBV5-1 and TRBV20-1 were among these.

Trimming pared 0 bases from V and 5 bases from J, leaving 11 bases between. This CDR3 region has 15 residues. Germline V gene data show CDR1 as ENHRY and CDR2 as SYGVKD. As for this clonotype: Its antigen is currently unknown.

Unique molecular identifiers had been added to the TCR beta cDNA libraries. Input of roughly 0.85 to 11 million T cells yielded 500,000 to 550,000 cDNA molecules. TCRdb re-analysed the PCR reads in MiXCR, keeping a single row per CDR3 protein. The data show about 560,000 distinct CDR3 sequences, about 44% seen once. The sequence derives from a girl aged 10-17 years with multiple sclerosis. The sample comprised blood. The J gene is TRBJ1-5, the V gene TRBV10-3; D unresolved. The CDR3 DNA reads TGTGCCATCAGTGAGTCTGGCAGAGATCATCAGCCCCAGCATTTT. It encodes CAISESGRDHQPQHF.